This entry lists 10 T cell receptor beta chains sequenced from one sample in a study of blood T cells in healthy people across ages. The second PCR ran about 6 to 11 cycles with a sample-barcoded 5' primer and J-beta primers. Each CDR3 protein is one row after TCRdb ran MiXCR on the 5' RACE reads. The table shows 600,000 or so distinct CDR3 sequences, with around half occurring only once. The sample consisted of blood. The receptors originated from a man older than 75 in good health.

The gene calls are TRBV6-6 and TRBJ2-3; weak D call: TRBD2 (5 bases). Germline assignment: CDR1 MNHNY and CDR2 SVGAGI (reference sequence). V shed 6 bases and J shed 2 bases, with 15 bases lying between them. This CDR3 is built from 15 residues. As DNA, the CDR3 is TGTGCCAGCAGGGCTCGGACGGGGAACACAGATACGCAGTATTTT. Its protein is CASRARTGNTDTQYF.

This chain connects TRBV6-1 to TRBJ1-4, with D hard to call. V lost 3 bases and J 7 bases, leaving 12 bases between the germline ends. Germline loops: CDR1 MNHNS, CDR2 SASEGT. The CDR3 contains 14 residues. The CDR3 spells CASSEIYKGEKLFF. CDR3 DNA: TGTGCCAGCAGTGAGATTTACAAGGGTGAAAAACTGTTTTTT.

The chain employs TRBV3-1 and TRBJ2-3, with no clear D. Trimming removed 3 bases at V and 0 bases at J, with 10 bases between. This CDR3 has 15 residues. CDR1 is LGHDT, CDR2 YNNKEL, per germline (reference sequence). As DNA, the CDR3 is TGTGCCAGCAGCCACCCAAGTCTTAGCACAGATACGCAGTATTTT. Residues: CASSHPSLSTDTQYF.

There are a few counts of this clonotype. V is TRBV7-2 and J is TRBJ1-1; D is unresolved. Trimming cost V 5 bases and J 2 bases, with 12 bases left between them. The CDR3 totals 14 residues. Germline CDR1 is SGHTA and CDR2 is FQGNSA. CDR3 residues: CASSPPVYNTEAFF. The DNA of the CDR3 is TGTGCCAGCAGCCCCCCGGTCTACAACACTGAAGCTTTCTTT.

This clonotype has only a few counts. The chain combines TRBV5-1 with TRBJ2-3; the D is unclear. This CDR3 is 15 amino acids long. Germline CDR1 is SGHRS and CDR2 is YFSETQ. Trimming took 0 bases from V and 2 from J, leaving 10 bases between them. In nucleotides, the CDR3 is TGCGCCAGCAGCTTGGCCGTCACGAACACAGATACGCAGTATTTT. It specifies CASSLAVTNTDTQYF.

CDR3 in DNA: TGCGCCAGCAGCTTTGGGACTGCCGGGATAGTAGATACGCAGTATTTT. It is translated as CASSFGTAGIVDTQYF. The V and J genes are TRBV5-1 and TRBJ2-3; D is perhaps TRBD2 (6 bases). Per germline, CDR1 SGHRS and CDR2 YFSETQ. The CDR3 extends over 16 amino acids. V lost 2 bases and J 5 bases, leaving 18 bases between the germline ends.

The chain combines TRBV20-1 with TRBJ1-1; 8 nucleotides align to TRBD1. The CDR3 has 11 amino acids. Per germline, CDR1 DFQATT and CDR2 SNEGSKA (reference sequence). With V trimmed by 3 bases and J by 6 bases, 0 bases remained unmatched. The CDR3 is CSARDRAEAFF. In nucleotides, the CDR3 is TGCAGTGCTAGGGACAGGGCTGAAGCTTTCTTT.

The J gene is TRBJ1-4, the V gene TRBV28; D is perhaps TRBD1 (5 bases). In germline, CDR1 is MDHEN, CDR2 SYDVKM. Trimming cost V 4 bases and J 12 bases, with 18 bases left between them. CDR3 length: 14 amino acids. The CDR3 protein is CASSSIAQGWELFF. The CDR3 bases are TGTGCCAGCAGTTCCATCGCCCAGGGATGGGAACTGTTTTTT.

The chain carries TRBV28 and TRBJ2-7; 7 bases fit TRBD2. After removal of 7 bases from V and 3 bases from J, the junction contained 9 bases not matched to a gene. The CDR3 consists of 14 residues. Germline CDR1 and CDR2: MDHEN and SYDVKM. This CDR3 is CASMGGQALYEQYF. The CDR3 DNA sequence: TGTGCCAGCATGGGAGGGCAGGCGCTCTACGAGCAGTACTTC.

The CDR3 loop reads CASSEGVANEKLFF. The DNA for the CDR3 is TGTGCCAGCAGCGAAGGGGTGGCTAATGAAAAACTGTTTTTT. The chain recombines TRBV7-8 with TRBJ1-4; a weak D match, TRBD1 (5 bases). From germline, CDR1 is SGHVS and CDR2 FQNEAQ. The CDR3 is made up of 14 amino acids. V shed 5 bases and J shed 3 bases, with 10 bases lying between them.